Included here is one TCR beta chain sequence, with context. It was with unique molecular identifiers that the TCRbeta library was prepared. MiXCR, run by TCRdb on the PCR reads, gives a single entry per CDR3 protein. The repertoire holds about 72,000 distinct CDR3 sequences, with approximately 7.3% as singletons. This record belongs to a study of T-cell reconstitution after alpha-beta-depleted transplantation in children. With 2 bases removed from V and 3 bases from J, the gap between germline ends came to 12 bases. Germline V gene data show CDR1 as SGHNT and CDR2 as YYREEE (reference sequence). The CDR3 has 14 residues.

The receptor was isolated from a human donor who donated a stem cell graft to a child with acute lymphoblastic leukemia. The chain links TRBV5-4 to TRBJ2-7; D is undetermined. The material sequenced was PBMCs from the stem cell graft donor, taken from the stem cell graft. The CDR3 loop reads CASSFRNGNYEQYF. The CDR3, as DNA: TGTGCCAGCAGCTTTCGGAACGGAAACTACGAGCAGTACTTC.